One sample yielded the 24 T cell receptor beta chains listed below, sequenced in a study of blood T cell repertoires in COVID-19. Using immunoSEQ multiplex PCR, the repertoire was profiled, and TCRdb retains in-frame clones only, with some absent. The sample lists approximately 500,000 clones, about 91% occurring once. The sequenced sample was peripheral blood. The receptor source for this set is a young man with COVID-19, enrolled during active disease.

Turning to this clone: Other DNA sequences of this sample code for an identical CDR3. The rearrangement uses TRBV5-1 and TRBJ1-1; a possible D gene is TRBD1 (6 bases). Per the germline V gene, CDR1 is SGHRS and CDR2 is YFSETQ. V lost 5 bases and J lost 0, with 11 bases in between. This CDR3 contains 14 residues. The DNA of the CDR3 is TGCGCCAGCAGTTCGGGACAACTGAACACTGAAGCTTTCTTT. Amino acid sequence: CASSSGQLNTEAFF.

The chain links TRBV2 to TRBJ1-5; 9 nucleotides align to TRBD1. This CDR3 has 16 amino acids. V lost 1 base, J lost 4 bases, and 5 bases stayed unmatched. Germline-derived CDR1 and CDR2 are SNHLY and FYNNEI. The CDR3 nucleotides are TGTGCCAGCAGTGAAGAACGACAGGGGGGAAATCAGCCCCAGCATTTT. Residues: CASSEERQGGNQPQHF. The complete variable domain, with remaining parts taken from reference TRBV2 and TRBJ1-5, reads EPEVTQTPSHQVTQMGQEVILRCVPISNHLYFYWYRQILGQKVEFLVSFYNNEISEKSEIFDDQFSVERPDGSNFTLKIRSTKLEDSAMYFCASSEERQGGNQPQHFGDGTRLSIL.

The chain couples TRBV6-1 to TRBJ2-7, with 9 nucleotides matching TRBD1. V was clipped by 3 bases and J by 3 bases; unmatched bases: 3. Germline values: CDR1 MNHNS, CDR2 SASEGT. This CDR3 is built from 14 residues. CDR3 amino acids: CASSEDRGLYEQYF. CDR3 DNA: TGTGCCAGCAGTGAGGACAGGGGACTCTACGAGCAGTACTTC.

This chain links TRBV19 with TRBJ2-7; D may be TRBD1 (6 bases). The CDR3 covers 15 residues. Germline-derived CDR1 and CDR2 are LNHDA and SQIVND (reference sequence). V was trimmed by 5 bases and J by 6 bases, leaving 20 bases between them. CDR3 sequence reads: CASSLAFAPRGEQYF. CDR3 bases: TGTGCCAGTAGTTTGGCTTTCGCGCCCAGGGGCGAGCAGTACTTC. Using reference TRBV19 and TRBJ2-7 for the parts outside the CDR3, the full variable domain is DGGITQSPKYLFRKEGQNVTLSCEQNLNHDAMYWYRQDPGQGLRLIYYSQIVNDFQKGDIAEGYSVSREKKESFPLTVTSAQKNPTAFYLCASSLAFAPRGEQYFGPGTRLTVT.

The chain has TRBV4-1 and TRBJ2-7; 7 bases agree with TRBD1. Germline CDR1 and CDR2: MGHRA and YSYEKL. The J segment lost 1 base and the V segment lost 0 bases, leaving 6 bases of the junction unmatched. The CDR3 loop spans 16 amino acids. DNA of the CDR3: TGCGCCAGCAGCCAAGAGCCCCAGGGGGATTCCTACGAGCAGTACTTC. It is translated as CASSQEPQGDSYEQYF.

This rearrangement joins TRBV5-1 to TRBJ2-3; no definite D call. In germline, CDR1 is SGHRS, CDR2 YFSETQ. Trimming cost V 2 bases and J 1 base, with 8 bases left between them. This CDR3 region has 14 residues. The CDR3 loop is CASSFGEGTDTQYF. The CDR3 nucleotides are TGCGCCAGCAGCTTCGGAGAGGGCACAGATACGCAGTATTTT.

The CDR3 is CASSPLLAWASSDTQYF. CDR3 nucleotides: TGTGCCAGCAGCCCGTTACTAGCGTGGGCATCTTCAGATACGCAGTATTTT. V is TRBV7-2 and J is TRBJ2-3; 7 bases line up with TRBD2. Trimming at V came to 5 bases and at J to 4 bases, leaving 15 bases not matched to a gene. The CDR3 spans 17 residues. The germline CDR1 and CDR2 sequences are SGHTA and FQGNSA.

This clone appeared a few times. V and J are TRBV2 and TRBJ2-3; no clear D gene. This CDR3 contains 12 residues. V was cut by 3 bases and J by 1 base, with 2 bases left in between. Looked up from germline, CDR1 is SNHLY and CDR2 is FYNNEI. The CDR3 sequence is CASSDGTDTQYF. The CDR3 nucleotides read TGTGCCAGCAGTGACGGCACAGATACGCAGTATTTT. Complete variable domain (other parts from reference TRBV2 and TRBJ2-3): EPEVTQTPSHQVTQMGQEVILRCVPISNHLYFYWYRQILGQKVEFLVSFYNNEISEKSEIFDDQFSVERPDGSNFTLKIRSTKLEDSAMYFCASSDGTDTQYFGPGTRLTVL.

This chain joins TRBV19 and TRBJ2-4; D possibly corresponds to TRBD1 (7 bases). From germline, CDR1 is LNHDA and CDR2 SQIVND (reference sequence). V was trimmed by 10 bases and J by 6 bases, leaving 19 bases between them. The CDR3 contains 14 residues. In DNA, the CDR3 is TGTGCCACCTCCGGCAGGGGGAGGCGAAACATTCAGTACTTC. Protein: CATSGRGRRNIQYF.

The chain is built from TRBV4-1 and TRBJ2-7; 7 nucleotides agree with TRBD1. V gave up 1 base and J gave up 4 bases; unmatched junction bases: 4. The germline gives CDR1 MGHRA, CDR2 YSYEKL. This CDR3 spans 14 amino acids. The CDR3 protein is CASSQVQGTYEQYF. The DNA of the CDR3 is TGCGCCAGCAGCCAAGTACAGGGGACGTACGAGCAGTACTTC.

The V and J genes are TRBV5-4 and TRBJ2-1; tentatively, D is TRBD2 (6 bases). V dropped 2 bases and J dropped 5 bases, with 20 bases sitting between them. CDR1 and CDR2 from the germline V gene are SGHNT and YYREEE (reference sequence). This CDR3 spans 17 amino acids. CDR3 DNA: TGTGCCAGCAGCTTTTTTGGTGGGGGGTACGACAACAATGAGCAGTTCTTC. Translation gives CASSFFGGGYDNNEQFF.

This rearrangement joins TRBV4-2 to TRBJ2-5; D ambiguous. CDR1 and CDR2 (germline): LGHNA, YNFKEQ. V was shortened by 1 base and J by 3 bases, with 9 bases between the two germline ends. This CDR3 has 14 amino acids. The CDR3: CASSQGGQKETQYF. The CDR3 region has the DNA TGTGCCAGCAGCCAAGGTGGGCAAAAAGAGACCCAGTACTTC.

This rearrangement joins TRBV5-4 to TRBJ2-1; TRBD2 matches 13 bases. Germline CDR1 is SGHNT and CDR2 is YYREEE (reference sequence). J was trimmed by 4 bases and V by 4 bases; bases with no gene match: 8. CDR3 length equals 17 residues. The CDR3 bases are TGTGCCAGCAGCCTTAAGACTAGCGGGAGGTTTTACAATGAGCAGTTCTTC. Residues: CASSLKTSGRFYNEQFF.

CDR3 coding DNA: TGTGCCAGCACCGCGGTTGACAGGGGCTATGGCTACACCTTC. Its translation: CASTAVDRGYGYTF. The chain employs TRBV2 and TRBJ1-2, with 8 positions matching TRBD1. The trim removed 7 bases at V and 4 bases at J, leaving 8 bases unmatched. Germline CDR1 is SNHLY and CDR2 is FYNNEI. This CDR3 has 14 amino acids. The entire variable domain, with the rest obtained from reference TRBV2 and TRBJ1-2, is as follows: EPEVTQTPSHQVTQMGQEVILRCVPISNHLYFYWYRQILGQKVEFLVSFYNNEISEKSEIFDDQFSVERPDGSNFTLKIRSTKLEDSAMYFCASTAVDRGYGYTFGSGTRLTVV.

In this sample, this clone turned up a few times. The rearrangement uses TRBV10-3 and TRBJ1-5; perhaps TRBD1 as D (5 bases). The length of the CDR3 is 12 residues. Germline CDR1 and CDR2: ENHRY and SYGVKD. V was clipped by 8 bases and J by 7 bases, with 12 bases between them. The CDR3 sequence: CAIGSRDQPQHF. In nucleotides, the CDR3 is TGTGCCATCGGGTCGCGGGACCAGCCCCAGCATTTT.

The gene calls are TRBV13 and TRBJ2-1, with TRBD2 identical over 10 bases. V shed 0 bases, J shed 10 bases, and the junction held 6 bases outside the gene matches. CDR1 and CDR2 (germline): PRHDT, FYEKMQ (reference sequence). CDR3 length: 15 amino acids. The CDR3 bases are TGTGCCAGCAGCTTAGGCCGTCCACTAGCGGGAGAGCAGTTCTTC. As protein: CASSLGRPLAGEQFF.

The chain is built from TRBV6-4 and TRBJ1-5; tentative D call: TRBD1 (5 bases). The V gene lost 6 bases and the J gene lost 6 bases, with 12 bases spanning the gap. The CDR3 extends over 13 amino acids. In germline, CDR1 is MRHNA, CDR2 SNTAGT. CDR3 in amino acids: CASSQSRGQPQHF. Here the CDR3 DNA reads TGTGCCAGCAGCCAGTCAAGGGGTCAGCCCCAGCATTTT.

V is TRBV3-1 (or the pseudogene TRBV3-2) and J is TRBJ1-1; D is possibly TRBD1 (6 bases). Germline-derived CDR1 and CDR2 are LGHDT and YNNKEL (reference sequence). This CDR3 comprises 15 residues. Trimming took 4 bases from V and 0 from J, leaving 12 bases between them. The CDR3 loop is CASSPGQVVNTEAFF. As DNA, the CDR3 is TGTGCCAGCAGCCCGGGACAAGTTGTGAACACTGAAGCTTTCTTT.

V gene TRBV9 combines with J gene TRBJ2-3, with TRBD1 matching over 10 bases. CDR1 is SGDLS and CDR2 is YYNGEE in the germline V gene. V lost 0 bases, J lost 2 bases, and 3 bases stayed unmatched. CDR3 length equals 16 residues. The CDR3 loop is CASSVEGTGDTDTQYF. In DNA, the CDR3 is TGTGCCAGCAGCGTAGAGGGGACAGGGGACACAGATACGCAGTATTTT.

The V call is TRBV2, the J call TRBJ1-6, with 7 bases that match TRBD1. The trim removed 7 bases at V and 3 bases at J, leaving 6 bases unmatched. Germline V gene data show CDR1 as SNHLY and CDR2 as FYNNEI. The CDR3 length is 15 residues. The CDR3 here is CASTEGGYYNSPLHF. CDR3 DNA sequence: TGTGCCAGCACCGAAGGGGGCTACTATAATTCACCCCTCCACTTT. Full variable domain (outside the CDR3, taken from reference TRBV2 and TRBJ1-6): EPEVTQTPSHQVTQMGQEVILRCVPISNHLYFYWYRQILGQKVEFLVSFYNNEISEKSEIFDDQFSVERPDGSNFTLKIRSTKLEDSAMYFCASTEGGYYNSPLHFGNGTRLTVT.

The sample holds one count of this clone. The gene calls are TRBV5-1 and TRBJ2-1, with 14 bases lining up with TRBD2. Trimming removed 0 bases from V and 14 bases from J; junction bases left unmatched: 4. CDR3 length equals 14 residues. The germline gives CDR1 SGHRS, CDR2 YFSETQ. The DNA of the CDR3 is TGCGCCAGCAGCTTGGGACTAGCGGGAGGGAAAAAGTTCTTC. Translation: CASSLGLAGGKKFF.

This chain links TRBV5-6 with TRBJ1-6; TRBD1 aligns across 11 bases. The J segment lost 0 bases and the V segment lost 5 bases, leaving 7 bases of the junction unmatched. The V gene's germline CDR1 is SGHDT and CDR2 YYEEEE. This CDR3 comprises 18 residues. CDR3 coding DNA: TGTGCCAGCAGACGGGGGACAGGGGGTACCTCCTATAATTCACCCCTCCACTTT. Translation: CASRRGTGGTSYNSPLHF. The whole variable domain, remainder taken from reference TRBV5-6 and TRBJ1-6, is DAGVTQSPTHLIKTRGQQVTLRCSPKSGHDTVSWYQQALGQGPQFIFQYYEEEERQRGNFPDRFSGHQFPNYSSELNVNALLLGDSALYLCASRRGTGGTSYNSPLHFGNGTRLTVT.

V is TRBV30 and J is TRBJ2-7; 8 bases line up with TRBD2. Germline V gene lookup returns CDR1 GTSNPN and CDR2 SVGIG (reference sequence). The CDR3 is 15 residues long. The V gene end was trimmed by 4 bases and the J gene end by 3 bases; junction bases not matched to a gene: 11. CDR3 nucleotide sequence: TGTGCCTGGAATCCTACTAGCGGAGAATACTACGAGCAGTACTTC. Amino acid sequence: CAWNPTSGEYYEQYF.

J is TRBJ2-7 and V is TRBV5-1, with D possibly being TRBD2 (5 bases). V lost 5 bases to trimming and J lost 0 bases, with 6 bases between them. Germline CDR1 is SGHRS and CDR2 is YFSETQ. This CDR3 has 12 residues. The CDR3 region is CASRGSSYEQYF. CDR3 coding DNA: TGCGCCAGCAGAGGGAGCTCCTACGAGCAGTACTTC. Based on the CDR3 plus reference TRBV5-1 and TRBJ2-7, the full variable domain is KAGVTQTPRYLIKTRGQQVTLSCSPISGHRSVSWYQQTPGQGLQFLFEYFSETQRNKGNFPGRFSGRQFSNSRSEMNVSTLELGDSALYLCASRGSSYEQYFGPGTRLTVT.